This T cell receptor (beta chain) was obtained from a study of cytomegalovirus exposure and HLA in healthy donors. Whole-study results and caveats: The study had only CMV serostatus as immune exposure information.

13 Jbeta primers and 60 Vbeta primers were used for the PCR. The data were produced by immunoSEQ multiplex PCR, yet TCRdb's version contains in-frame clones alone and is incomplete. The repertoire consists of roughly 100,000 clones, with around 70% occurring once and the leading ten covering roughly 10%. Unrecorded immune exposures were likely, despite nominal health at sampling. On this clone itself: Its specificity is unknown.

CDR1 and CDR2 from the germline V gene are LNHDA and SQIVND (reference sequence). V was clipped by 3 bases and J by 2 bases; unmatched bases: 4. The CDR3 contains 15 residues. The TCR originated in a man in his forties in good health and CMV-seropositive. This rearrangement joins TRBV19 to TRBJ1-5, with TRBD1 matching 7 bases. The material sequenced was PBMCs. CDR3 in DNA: TGTGCCAGTAGTATCCACGACAGGGGCAATCAGCCCCAGCATTTT. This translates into CASSIHDRGNQPQHF.